Presented here are 11 T cell receptor beta chains from one specimen sequenced in a study of neurological immune-mediated disorders. One entry per CDR3 protein results from TCRdb running MiXCR on the 5' RACE reads. The sample has some 29,000 distinct CDR3 sequences; 9% to 13% are singletons. The sequenced sample was PBMCs. The receptors originated from a woman aged 60-75 years in good health.

This clonotype was seen repeatedly, ten times or more. The rearrangement links TRBV27 to TRBJ2-7, with D possibly being TRBD1 or TRBD2 (7 bases each). Per germline, CDR1 MNHEY and CDR2 SMNVEV (reference sequence). The CDR3 has 15 amino acids. Trimming pared 5 bases from V and 2 bases from J, leaving 16 bases between. This chain's CDR3 is CASSVQGGVTYEQYF. DNA for the CDR3: TGTGCCAGCAGTGTCCAGGGGGGGGTGACCTACGAGCAGTACTTC.

This clonotype was observed at least ten times. The J gene is TRBJ2-5, the V gene TRBV27, with 8 bases that match TRBD1. The germline V gene has CDR1 MNHEY and CDR2 SMNVEV (reference sequence). This CDR3 region has 18 residues. V lost 0 bases to trimming and J lost 2 bases; unmatched junction nucleotides: 11. The DNA of the CDR3 is TGTGCCAGCAGTTTATCCCCGCCGCCGGGACAGGAACAAGAGACCCAGTACTTC. It is translated as CASSLSPPPGQEQETQYF.

Ten or more counts support this clonotype. CDR3: CASSQDWASYEQYF. For the CDR3, the DNA is TGTGCCAGCAGCCAAGACTGGGCCTCCTACGAGCAGTACTTC. The V gene is TRBV3-1, the J gene TRBJ2-7, with no clear D. Germline assignment: CDR1 LGHDT and CDR2 YNNKEL (reference sequence). V lost 0 bases to trimming and J lost 0 bases, with 6 bases between them. CDR3 length: 14 residues.

This clonotype occurred many times. DNA of the CDR3: TGTGCCAGCAGCTCATCGACCGGAAAGCCCCAGCATTTT. Residues: CASSSSTGKPQHF. V and J are TRBV3-1 and TRBJ1-5; D gene unclear. Germline assignment: CDR1 LGHDT and CDR2 YNNKEL (reference sequence). Trimming removed 5 bases at V and 8 bases at J, with 13 bases between. The CDR3 covers 13 residues.

Regarding this clonotype: Relative to the germline gene, one junction end is altered; a read error may explain this. The CDR3 sequence is CASSQERLAGVFRDTQYF. The CDR3 DNA reads as TGCGCCAGCAGCCAGGAGAGACTAGCGGGGGTCTTCCGGGATACACAGTATTTT. The genes are TRBV4-3 and TRBJ2-3; TRBD2 matches at 12 bases. Germline V lookup: CDR1 LGHNA, CDR2 YSLEER. The CDR3 sequence is 18 residues long.

Ten or more counts support this clonotype. The chain is built from TRBV5-1 and TRBJ1-6; TRBD1 aligns across 7 bases. Germline-derived CDR1 and CDR2 are SGHRS and YFSETQ. V lost 0 bases, J lost 10 bases, and 7 bases stayed unmatched. The CDR3 totals 15 residues. The CDR3, as DNA: TGCGCCAGCAGCTTGGAACAGGGGATAGGATCACCCCTCCACTTT. This translates into CASSLEQGIGSPLHF.

This clonotype was seen repeatedly, ten times or more. The rearrangement uses TRBV20-1 and TRBJ1-5; tentatively, D is TRBD1 (5 bases). The CDR3 loop spans 15 amino acids. CDR1 is DFQATT and CDR2 is SNEGSKA in the germline V gene (reference sequence). Trimming removed 7 bases at V and 2 bases at J, with 18 bases between. The CDR3 coding sequence is TGCAGTGTCGATCGTCAGGGACGAGGCAATCAGCCCCAGCATTTT. Protein: CSVDRQGRGNQPQHF.

This clonotype was seen many times. This chain connects TRBV5-4 to TRBJ2-7; the D gene is possibly TRBD2 (6 bases). The CDR3 has 13 amino acids. The V gene's germline CDR1 is SGHNT and CDR2 YYREEE (reference sequence). V was clipped by 4 bases and J by 2 bases, with 10 bases between them. Written as DNA, the CDR3 is TGTGCCAGCAGCCGGGACTTCGCCTACGAGCAGTACTTC. Translated, it gives CASSRDFAYEQYF.

Ten or more counts support this clonotype. The V and J genes are TRBV7-2 and TRBJ2-3; TRBD1 matches at 7 bases. V was pared by 5 bases and J by 5 bases, with 4 bases of the junction left unmatched. The CDR3 is 13 amino acids. The germline V gene has CDR1 SGHTA and CDR2 FQGNSA. This CDR3 reads CASSPGTVDTQYF. CDR3 in DNA: TGTGCCAGCAGCCCTGGGACAGTAGATACGCAGTATTTT.

This clonotype was counted many times. The CDR3 reads CASSGQGATTEAFF. The DNA of the CDR3 is TGTGCCAGCAGCGGACAGGGGGCTACTACTGAAGCTTTCTTT. V gene TRBV6-5 combines with J gene TRBJ1-1; 11 nucleotides agree with TRBD1. J was trimmed by 5 bases and V by 6 bases; bases with no gene match: 5. The CDR3 loop spans 14 amino acids. Looked up from germline, CDR1 is MNHEY and CDR2 is SVGAGI.

The chain combines TRBV11-2 with TRBJ1-2; no clear D. The CDR3 is 14 residues long. Germline V CDR1 and CDR2: SGHAT, FQNNGV. In nucleotides, the CDR3 is TGTGCTAGCTCCCTATTATTCGATTTGGGGGGCTACACCTTC. Translation: CASSLLFDLGGYTF.